Following are 3 T cell receptor beta chains from one sample sequenced in a study of shared clonotypes between healthy human individuals. TCRdb's table, derived via immunoSEQ multiplex PCR, lists solely in-frame clones and lacks some. Of approximately 510,000 clones in the sample, roughly 78% were seen once. The material sequenced was PBMCs. The receptors shown here come from a woman aged 40 to 50 in good health. Some clones in this sample may be carry-over from other donors' samples.

This clone has only a few counts. Other DNA sequences of this sample code for an identical CDR3. The V gene is TRBV27, the J gene TRBJ2-7; TRBD1 agrees at 8 bases. This CDR3 spans 15 amino acids. J lost 9 bases, V lost 4 bases, and 14 bases had no gene match. Germline V gives CDR1 MNHEY, CDR2 SMNVEV (reference sequence). The CDR3 is CASSSKPGQGIGQYF. The CDR3 nucleotides are TGTGCCAGCAGTTCAAAACCTGGACAGGGTATAGGGCAGTACTTC.

This clone was detected once. The DNA for the CDR3 is TGTGCCAGCAGCTTACTCGCGGGAGGCTACAATGAGCAGTTCTTC. Translating it yields CASSLLAGGYNEQFF. The genes are TRBV7-3 and TRBJ2-1; TRBD2 agrees at 8 bases. J gave up 3 bases and V 2 bases, and 3 bases lay outside the gene matches. CDR3 length: 15 amino acids. Germline V gives CDR1 SGHTA, CDR2 FQGTGA.

The rearrangement joins TRBV5-4 to TRBJ2-7; 8 bases map to TRBD1. The CDR3 is 15 amino acids. Germline V gene data show CDR1 as SGHNT and CDR2 as YYREEE (reference sequence). V dropped 5 bases and J dropped 3; count of bases not matched to a gene: 10. CDR3 bases: TGTGCCAGCAGGGGGAGCCTCGGACAGGGCTACGAGCAGTACTTC. Protein sequence: CASRGSLGQGYEQYF.